This T cell receptor beta chain was observed in a study of blood T cell repertoires in COVID-19. The overall study: Donors in the United States, Italy and Spain gave samples during acute or convalescent COVID-19. PBMCs, B-cell-depleted T cells, or T cells were the source of the cDNA or gDNA that made up the material.

Authors' processing steps: Amplified reference gene primers provided the basis for estimating nucleated cell counts. Assay: immunoSEQ multiplex PCR; the TCRdb copy retains only in-frame clones and omits some. The DNA was the basis for D and trimming; V, J and clone size are from that table. The sample holds roughly 160,000 clones, roughly 88% seen once. V gave up 6 bases and J gave up 6 bases, with 14 bases separating them. Germline CDR1 reads SGHTA; CDR2 reads FQGNSA. The CDR3 sequence is 13 residues long. The sample taken for sequencing was peripheral blood. The sequence derives from a man aged 18 to 35 with acute or convalescent COVID-19. V and J are TRBV7-2 and TRBJ1-1; D perhaps matches TRBD1 (6 bases). CDR3 region: CASRPQGRAEAFF. The CDR3 coding sequence is TGTGCCAGCAGACCACAGGGAAGGGCTGAAGCTTTCTTT. The full variable domain, rest sourced from reference TRBV7-2 and TRBJ1-1, is GAGVSQSPSNKVTEKGKDVELRCDPISGHTALYWYRQSLGQGLEFLIYFQGNSAPDKSGLPSDRFSAERTGGSVSTLTIQRTQQEDSAVYLCASRPQGRAEAFFGQGTRLTVV.